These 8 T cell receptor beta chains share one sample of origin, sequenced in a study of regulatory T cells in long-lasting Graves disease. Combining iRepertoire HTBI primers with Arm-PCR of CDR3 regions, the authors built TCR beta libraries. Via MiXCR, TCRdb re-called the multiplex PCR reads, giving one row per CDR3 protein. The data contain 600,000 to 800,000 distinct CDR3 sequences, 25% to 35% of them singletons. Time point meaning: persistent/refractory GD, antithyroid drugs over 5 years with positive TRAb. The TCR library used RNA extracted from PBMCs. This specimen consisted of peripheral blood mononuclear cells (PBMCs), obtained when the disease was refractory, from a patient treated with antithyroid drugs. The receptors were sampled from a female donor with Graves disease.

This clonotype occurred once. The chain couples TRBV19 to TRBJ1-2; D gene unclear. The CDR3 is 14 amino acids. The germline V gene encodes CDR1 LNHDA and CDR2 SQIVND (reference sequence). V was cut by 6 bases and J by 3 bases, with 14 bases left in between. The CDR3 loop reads CASSLQRVDYGYTF. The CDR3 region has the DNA TGTGCCAGTAGCTTACAGAGGGTGGACTATGGCTACACCTTC.

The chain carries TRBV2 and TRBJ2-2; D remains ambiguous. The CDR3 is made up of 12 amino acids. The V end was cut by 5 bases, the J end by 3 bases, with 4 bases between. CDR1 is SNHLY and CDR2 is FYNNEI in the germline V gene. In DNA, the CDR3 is TGTGCCAGCAGTACGGACACCGGGGAGCTGTTTTTT. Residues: CASSTDTGELFF.

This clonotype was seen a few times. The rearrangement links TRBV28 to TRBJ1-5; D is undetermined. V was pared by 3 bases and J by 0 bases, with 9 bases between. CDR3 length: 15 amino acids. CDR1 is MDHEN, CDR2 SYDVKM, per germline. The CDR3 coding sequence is TGTGCCAGCAGTTTGACCCGTTATAGCAATCAGCCCCAGCATTTT. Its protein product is CASSLTRYSNQPQHF.

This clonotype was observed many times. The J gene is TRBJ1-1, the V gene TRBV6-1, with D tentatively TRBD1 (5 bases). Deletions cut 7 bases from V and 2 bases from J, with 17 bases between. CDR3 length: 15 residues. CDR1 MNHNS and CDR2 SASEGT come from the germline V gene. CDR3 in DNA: TGTGCCAGCACTTCATACGGGACCCTTAACACTGAAGCTTTCTTT. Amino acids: CASTSYGTLNTEAFF.

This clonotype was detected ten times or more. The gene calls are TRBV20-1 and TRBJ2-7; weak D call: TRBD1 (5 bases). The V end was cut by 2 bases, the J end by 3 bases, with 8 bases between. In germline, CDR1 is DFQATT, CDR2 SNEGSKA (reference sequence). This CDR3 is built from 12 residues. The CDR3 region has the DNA TGCAGTGCTAGAATCCAGGGCTACGAGCAGTACTTC. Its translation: CSARIQGYEQYF.

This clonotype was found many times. The CDR3 is CASSFSGTGGADEKLFF. The CDR3 DNA follows: TGTGCCAGCAGTTTCTCCGGGACAGGGGGCGCCGATGAAAAACTGTTTTTT. J is TRBJ1-4 and V is TRBV28; 12 nucleotides agree with TRBD1. Trimming took 3 bases from V and 6 from J; bases not matched to a gene: 8. Germline V gene lookup returns CDR1 MDHEN and CDR2 SYDVKM. CDR3 length equals 17 residues.

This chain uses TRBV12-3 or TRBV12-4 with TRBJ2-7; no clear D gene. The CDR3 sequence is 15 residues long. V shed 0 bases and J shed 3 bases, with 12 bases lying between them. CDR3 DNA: TGTGCCAGCAGTTTAGCGAGTGGGCTGGTCTACGAGCAGTACTTC. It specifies CASSLASGLVYEQYF.

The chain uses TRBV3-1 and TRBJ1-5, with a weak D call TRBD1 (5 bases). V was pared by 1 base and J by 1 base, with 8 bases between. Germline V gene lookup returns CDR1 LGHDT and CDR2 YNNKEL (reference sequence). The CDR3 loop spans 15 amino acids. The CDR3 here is CASSQAGMSNQPQHF. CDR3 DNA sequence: TGTGCCAGCAGCCAAGCAGGGATGAGCAATCAGCCCCAGCATTTT.